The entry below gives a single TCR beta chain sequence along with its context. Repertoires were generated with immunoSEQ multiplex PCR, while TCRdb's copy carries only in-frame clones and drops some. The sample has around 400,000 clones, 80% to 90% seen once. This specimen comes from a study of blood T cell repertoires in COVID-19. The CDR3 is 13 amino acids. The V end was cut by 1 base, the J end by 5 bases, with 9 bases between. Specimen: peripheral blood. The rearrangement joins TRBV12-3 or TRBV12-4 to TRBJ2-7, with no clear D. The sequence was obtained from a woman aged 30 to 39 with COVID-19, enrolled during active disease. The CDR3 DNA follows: TGTGCCAGCAGTTTAGAGAGTATCCACGAGCAGTACTTC. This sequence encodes CASSLESIHEQYF.